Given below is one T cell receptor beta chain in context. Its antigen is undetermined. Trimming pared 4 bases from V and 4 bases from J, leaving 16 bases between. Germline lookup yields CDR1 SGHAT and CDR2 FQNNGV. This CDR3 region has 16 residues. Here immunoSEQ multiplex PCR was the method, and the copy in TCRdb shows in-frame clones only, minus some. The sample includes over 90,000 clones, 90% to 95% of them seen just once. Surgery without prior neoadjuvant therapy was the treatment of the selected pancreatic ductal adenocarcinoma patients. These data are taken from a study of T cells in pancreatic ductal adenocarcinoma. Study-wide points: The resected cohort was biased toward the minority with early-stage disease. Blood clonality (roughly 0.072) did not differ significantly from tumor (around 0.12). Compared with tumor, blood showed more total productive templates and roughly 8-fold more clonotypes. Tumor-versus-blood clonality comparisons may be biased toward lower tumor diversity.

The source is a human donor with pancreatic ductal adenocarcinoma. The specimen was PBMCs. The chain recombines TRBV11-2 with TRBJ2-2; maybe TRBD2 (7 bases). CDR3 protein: CASSSYEGGGTGELFF. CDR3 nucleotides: TGTGCCAGCAGCTCCTACGAGGGAGGGGGCACCGGGGAGCTGTTTTTT.